This TCR beta chain was sequenced during a study of cytomegalovirus exposure and HLA in healthy donors. The PCR used 60 Vbeta and 13 Jbeta primers. The assay was immunoSEQ multiplex PCR, and TCRdb's table has in-frame clones only and misses some. The sample holds 150,000 to 200,000 clones, 77% seen once. The CDR3 is made up of 15 amino acids. Germline CDR1 LNHDA, CDR2 SQIVND (reference sequence). Trimming removed 6 bases from V and 0 bases from J, with 13 bases in between. V usage is TRBV19 and J usage is TRBJ2-3, with D tentatively TRBD2 (6 bases). Sequenced input: PBMCs. The receptor was derived from a woman between 35 and 50 years old in good health and CMV-seropositive. The CDR3 sequence: CASSPKDYSTDTQYF. The CDR3 DNA reads as TGTGCCAGTAGCCCCAAGGACTATAGCACAGATACGCAGTATTTT.